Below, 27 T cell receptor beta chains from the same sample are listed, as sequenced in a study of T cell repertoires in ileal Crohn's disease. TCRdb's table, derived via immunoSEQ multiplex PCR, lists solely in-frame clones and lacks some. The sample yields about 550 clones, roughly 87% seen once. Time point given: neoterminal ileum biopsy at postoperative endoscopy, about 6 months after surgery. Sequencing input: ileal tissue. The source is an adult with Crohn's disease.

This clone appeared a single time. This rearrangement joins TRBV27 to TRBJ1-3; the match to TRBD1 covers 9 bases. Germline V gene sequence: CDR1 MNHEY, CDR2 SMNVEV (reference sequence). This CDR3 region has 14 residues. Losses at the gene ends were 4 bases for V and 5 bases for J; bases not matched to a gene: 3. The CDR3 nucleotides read TGTGCCAGCAGTTCCGGGACAGGGAGAAACACCATATATTTT. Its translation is CASSSGTGRNTIYF.

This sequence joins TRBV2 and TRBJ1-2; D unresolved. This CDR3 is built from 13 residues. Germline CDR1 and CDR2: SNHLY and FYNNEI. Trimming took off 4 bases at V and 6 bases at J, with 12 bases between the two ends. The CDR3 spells CASSGQVGDGYTF. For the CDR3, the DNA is TGTGCCAGCAGTGGACAAGTCGGGGATGGCTACACCTTC.

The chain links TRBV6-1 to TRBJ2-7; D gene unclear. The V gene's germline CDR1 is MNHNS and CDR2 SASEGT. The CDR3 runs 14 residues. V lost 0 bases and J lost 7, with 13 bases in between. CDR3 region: CASSEAGRRGEQYF. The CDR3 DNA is TGTGCCAGCAGTGAAGCGGGTAGGCGAGGAGAGCAGTACTTC.

The CDR3 loop is CASSQGATNYEQYF. In nucleotides, the CDR3 is TGTGCCAGCAGTCAGGGAGCTACTAACTACGAGCAGTACTTC. The gene calls are TRBV6-1 and TRBJ2-7; D assignment may be TRBD1 or TRBD2 (5 bases each). This CDR3 comprises 14 residues. V dropped 5 bases and J dropped 3 bases, with 14 bases sitting between them. CDR1 is MNHNS, CDR2 SASEGT, per germline.

The chain's CDR3 is CASSPGGRGTEAFF. The CDR3 nucleotides read TGTGCCAGCAGCCCCGGCGGCAGGGGCACTGAAGCTTTCTTT. This chain links TRBV9 with TRBJ1-1; possibly TRBD1 for D (6 bases). Per germline, CDR1 SGDLS and CDR2 YYNGEE. V was pared by 4 bases and J by 4 bases, with 14 bases between. The CDR3 runs 14 residues.

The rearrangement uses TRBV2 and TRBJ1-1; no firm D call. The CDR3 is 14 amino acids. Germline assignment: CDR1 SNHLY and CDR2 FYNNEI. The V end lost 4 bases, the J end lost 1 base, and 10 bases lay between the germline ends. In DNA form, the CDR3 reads TGTGCCAGCAGTGGAATCTCCGGGAACACTGAAGCTTTCTTT. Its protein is CASSGISGNTEAFF.

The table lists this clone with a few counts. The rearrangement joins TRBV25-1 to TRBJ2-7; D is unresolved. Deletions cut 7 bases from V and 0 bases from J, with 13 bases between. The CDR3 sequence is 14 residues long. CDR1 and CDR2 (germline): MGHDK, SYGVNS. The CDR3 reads CASTGPLSSYEQYF. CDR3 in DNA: TGTGCCAGCACCGGACCCCTTAGCTCCTACGAGCAGTACTTC.

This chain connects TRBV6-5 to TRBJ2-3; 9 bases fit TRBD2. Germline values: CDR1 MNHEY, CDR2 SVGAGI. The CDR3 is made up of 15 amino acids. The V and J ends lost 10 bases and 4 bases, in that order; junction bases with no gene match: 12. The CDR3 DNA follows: TGTGCCACCGGTCGCCTAGCGGGGCTCGCAGATACGCAGTATTTT. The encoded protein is CATGRLAGLADTQYF.

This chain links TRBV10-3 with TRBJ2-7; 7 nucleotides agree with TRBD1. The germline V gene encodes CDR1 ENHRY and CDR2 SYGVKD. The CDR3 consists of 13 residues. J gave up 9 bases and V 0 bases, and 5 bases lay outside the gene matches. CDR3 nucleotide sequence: TGTGCCATCAGTGAGTCGACGACAGGGTGGCAGTACTTC. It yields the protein CAISESTTGWQYF.

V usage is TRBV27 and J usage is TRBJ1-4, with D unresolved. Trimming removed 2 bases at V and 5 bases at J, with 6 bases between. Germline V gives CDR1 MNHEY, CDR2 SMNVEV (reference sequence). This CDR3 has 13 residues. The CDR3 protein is CASSLVRNEKLFF. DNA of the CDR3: TGTGCCAGCAGTTTAGTCCGAAATGAAAAACTGTTTTTT.

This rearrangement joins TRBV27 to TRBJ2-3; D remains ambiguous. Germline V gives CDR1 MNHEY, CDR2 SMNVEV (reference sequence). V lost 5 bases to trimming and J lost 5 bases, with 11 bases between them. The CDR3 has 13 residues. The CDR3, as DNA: TGTGCCAGCAGTCTCGTTAGGAGAGATACGCAGTATTTT. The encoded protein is CASSLVRRDTQYF.

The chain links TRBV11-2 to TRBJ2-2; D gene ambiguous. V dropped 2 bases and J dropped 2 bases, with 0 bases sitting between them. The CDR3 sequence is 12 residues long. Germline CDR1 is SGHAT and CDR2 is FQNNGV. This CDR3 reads CASSLNTGELFF. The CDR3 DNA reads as TGTGCCAGCAGCTTAAACACCGGGGAGCTGTTTTTT.

This CDR3 reads CASSRGRLETQYF. Here the CDR3 DNA reads TGTGCCAGTAGTAGAGGGCGATTGGAGACCCAGTACTTC. The chain links TRBV19 to TRBJ2-5; TRBD2 might be the D (5 bases). CDR3 length equals 13 residues. Germline V gene data show CDR1 as LNHDA and CDR2 as SQIVND (reference sequence). The germline V and J ends were trimmed by 4 bases and 5 bases, with 11 bases remaining between them.

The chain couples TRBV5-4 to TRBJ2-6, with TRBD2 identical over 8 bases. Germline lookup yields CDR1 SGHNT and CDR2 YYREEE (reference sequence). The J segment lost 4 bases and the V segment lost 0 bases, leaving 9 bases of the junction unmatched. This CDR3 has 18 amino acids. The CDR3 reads CASSLGAGGLSGANVLTF. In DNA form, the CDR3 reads TGTGCCAGCAGCTTGGGGGCGGGAGGCCTATCCGGGGCCAACGTCCTGACTTTC.

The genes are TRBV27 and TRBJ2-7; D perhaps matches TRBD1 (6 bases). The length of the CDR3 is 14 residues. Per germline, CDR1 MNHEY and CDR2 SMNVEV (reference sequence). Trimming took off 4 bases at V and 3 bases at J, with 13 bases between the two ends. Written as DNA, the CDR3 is TGTGCCAGCAGTTCCCGACAGGAGCACTACGAGCAGTACTTC. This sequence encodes CASSSRQEHYEQYF.

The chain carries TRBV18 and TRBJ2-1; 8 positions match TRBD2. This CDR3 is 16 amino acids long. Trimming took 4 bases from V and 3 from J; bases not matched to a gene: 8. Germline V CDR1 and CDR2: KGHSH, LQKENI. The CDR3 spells CASSQQAGARYNEQFF. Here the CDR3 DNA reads TGTGCCAGCTCACAACAAGCGGGAGCACGCTACAATGAGCAGTTCTTC.

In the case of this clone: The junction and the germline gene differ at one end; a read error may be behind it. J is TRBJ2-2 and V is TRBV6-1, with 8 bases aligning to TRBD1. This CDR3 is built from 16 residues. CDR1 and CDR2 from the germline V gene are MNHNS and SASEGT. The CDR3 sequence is CASSEPQGASPGELSF. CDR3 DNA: TGTGCCAGCAGTGAACCCCAGGGGGCAAGTCCCGGGGAGCTGTCTTTT.

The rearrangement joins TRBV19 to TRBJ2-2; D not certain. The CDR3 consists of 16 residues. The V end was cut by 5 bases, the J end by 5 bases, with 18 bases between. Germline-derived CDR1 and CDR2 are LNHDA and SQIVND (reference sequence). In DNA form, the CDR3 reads TGTGCCAGTAGTCCGCCGGTCGTCTACGGAACCGGGGAGCTGTTTTTT. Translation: CASSPPVVYGTGELFF.

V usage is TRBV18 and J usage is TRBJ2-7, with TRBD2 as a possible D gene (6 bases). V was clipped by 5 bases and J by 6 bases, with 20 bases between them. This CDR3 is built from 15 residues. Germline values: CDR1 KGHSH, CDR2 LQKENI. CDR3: CASSTQSGLYSEQYF. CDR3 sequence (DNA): TGTGCCAGCTCAACACAGAGTGGACTATACTCCGAGCAGTACTTC.

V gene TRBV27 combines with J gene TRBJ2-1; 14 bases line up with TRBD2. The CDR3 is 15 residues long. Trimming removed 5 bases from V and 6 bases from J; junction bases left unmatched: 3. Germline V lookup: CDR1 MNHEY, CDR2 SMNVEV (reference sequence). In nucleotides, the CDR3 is TGTGCCAGCAGTCTGACTAGCGGGAGGGCCAATGAGCAGTTCTTC. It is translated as CASSLTSGRANEQFF.

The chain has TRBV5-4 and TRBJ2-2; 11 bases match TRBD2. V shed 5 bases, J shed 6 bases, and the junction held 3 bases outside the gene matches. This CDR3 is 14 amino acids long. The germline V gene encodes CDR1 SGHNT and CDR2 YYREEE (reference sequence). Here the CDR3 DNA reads TGTGCCAGCAGTCGGACTAGCGGGCCCGGGGAGCTGTTTTTT. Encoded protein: CASSRTSGPGELFF.

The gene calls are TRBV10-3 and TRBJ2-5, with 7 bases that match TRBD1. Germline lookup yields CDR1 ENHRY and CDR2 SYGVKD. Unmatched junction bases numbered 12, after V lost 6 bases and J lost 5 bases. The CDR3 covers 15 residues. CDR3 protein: CAISVRQGPQETQYF. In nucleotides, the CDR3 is TGTGCCATCAGCGTTAGACAGGGACCGCAGGAGACCCAGTACTTC.

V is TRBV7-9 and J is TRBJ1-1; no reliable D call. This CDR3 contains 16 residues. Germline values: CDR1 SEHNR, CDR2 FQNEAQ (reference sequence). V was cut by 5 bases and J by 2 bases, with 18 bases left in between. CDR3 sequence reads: CASSTDIKRPNTEAFF. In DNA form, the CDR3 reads TGTGCCAGCAGCACGGATATTAAACGCCCCAACACTGAAGCTTTCTTT.

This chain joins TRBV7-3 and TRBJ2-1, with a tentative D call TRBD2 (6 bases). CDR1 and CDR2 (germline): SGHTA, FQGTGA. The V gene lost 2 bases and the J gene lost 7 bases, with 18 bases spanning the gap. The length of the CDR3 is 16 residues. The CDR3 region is CASSLEGSGAWNEQFF. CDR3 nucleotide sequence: TGTGCCAGCAGCTTAGAGGGTAGCGGTGCTTGGAATGAGCAGTTCTTC.

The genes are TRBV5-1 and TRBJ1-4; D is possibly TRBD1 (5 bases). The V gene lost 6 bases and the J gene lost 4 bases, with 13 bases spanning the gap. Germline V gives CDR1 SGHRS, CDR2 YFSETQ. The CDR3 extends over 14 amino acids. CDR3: CASTSGGINEKLFF. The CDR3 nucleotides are TGCGCCAGCACCTCTGGGGGAATTAATGAAAAACTGTTTTTT.

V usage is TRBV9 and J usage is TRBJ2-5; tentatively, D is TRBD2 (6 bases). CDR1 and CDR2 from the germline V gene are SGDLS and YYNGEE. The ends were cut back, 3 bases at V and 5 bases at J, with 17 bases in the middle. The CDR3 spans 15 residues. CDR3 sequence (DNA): TGTGCCAGCAGCGCCTTCCCTAGCGTGGAGGAGACCCAGTACTTC. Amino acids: CASSAFPSVEETQYF.

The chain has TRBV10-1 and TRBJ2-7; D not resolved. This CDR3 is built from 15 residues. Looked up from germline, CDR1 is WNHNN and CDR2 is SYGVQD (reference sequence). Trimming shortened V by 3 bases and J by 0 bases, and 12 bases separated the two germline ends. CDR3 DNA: TGCGCCAGCAGTGACTCGACGGCGAGCTCCTACGAGCAGTACTTC. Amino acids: CASSDSTASSYEQYF.